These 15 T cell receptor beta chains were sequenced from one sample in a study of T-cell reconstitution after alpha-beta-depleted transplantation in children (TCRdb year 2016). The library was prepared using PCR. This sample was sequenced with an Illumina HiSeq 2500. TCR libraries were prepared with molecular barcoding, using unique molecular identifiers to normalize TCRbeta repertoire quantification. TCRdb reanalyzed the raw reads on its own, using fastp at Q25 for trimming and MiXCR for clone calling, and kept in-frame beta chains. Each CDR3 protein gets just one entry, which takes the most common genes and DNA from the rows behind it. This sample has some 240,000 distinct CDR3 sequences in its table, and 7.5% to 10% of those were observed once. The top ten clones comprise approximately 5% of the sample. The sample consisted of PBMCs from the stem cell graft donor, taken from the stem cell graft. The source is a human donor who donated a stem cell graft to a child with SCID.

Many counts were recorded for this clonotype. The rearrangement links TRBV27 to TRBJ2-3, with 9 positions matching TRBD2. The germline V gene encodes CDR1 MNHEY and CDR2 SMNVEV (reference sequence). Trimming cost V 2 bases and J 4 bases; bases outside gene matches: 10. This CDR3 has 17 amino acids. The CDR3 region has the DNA TGTGCCAGCAGTTTAATCGTCCCAGCGGGGGGCTCAGATACGCAGTATTTT. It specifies CASSLIVPAGGSDTQYF.

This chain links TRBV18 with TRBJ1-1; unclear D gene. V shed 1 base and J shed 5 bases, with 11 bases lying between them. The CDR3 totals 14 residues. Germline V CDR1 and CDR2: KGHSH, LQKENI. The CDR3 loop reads CASSPLHSMTEAFF. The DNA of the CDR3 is TGTGCCAGCTCACCACTCCACTCCATGACTGAAGCTTTCTTT. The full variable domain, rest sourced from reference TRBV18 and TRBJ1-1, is NAGVMQNPRHLVRRRGQEARLRCSPMKGHSHVYWYRQLPEEGLKFMVYLQKENIIDESGMPKERFSAEFPKEGPSILRIQQVVRGDSAAYFCASSPLHSMTEAFFGQGTRLTVV.

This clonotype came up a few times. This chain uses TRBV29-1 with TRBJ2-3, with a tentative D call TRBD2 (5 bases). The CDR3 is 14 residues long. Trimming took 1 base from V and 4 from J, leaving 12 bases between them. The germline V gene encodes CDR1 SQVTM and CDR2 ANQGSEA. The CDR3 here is CSVEVGRRADTQYF. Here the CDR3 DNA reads TGCAGCGTTGAAGTGGGCAGGCGGGCAGATACGCAGTATTTT.

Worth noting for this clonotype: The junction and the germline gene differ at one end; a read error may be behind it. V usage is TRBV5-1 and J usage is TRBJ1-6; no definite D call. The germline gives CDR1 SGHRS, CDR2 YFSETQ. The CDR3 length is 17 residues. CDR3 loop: CASSYDVLDSYSSPLHF. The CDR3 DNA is TGCGCCAGCAGCTATGACGTACTCGACTCCTATAGTTCACCCCTCCACTTT.

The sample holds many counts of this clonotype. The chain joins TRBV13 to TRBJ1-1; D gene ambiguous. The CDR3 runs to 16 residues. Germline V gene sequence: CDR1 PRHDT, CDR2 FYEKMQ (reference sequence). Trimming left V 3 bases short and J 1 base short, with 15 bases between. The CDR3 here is CASSFFPGSGNTEAFF. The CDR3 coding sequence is TGTGCCAGCAGCTTTTTTCCCGGGAGTGGGAACACTGAAGCTTTCTTT.

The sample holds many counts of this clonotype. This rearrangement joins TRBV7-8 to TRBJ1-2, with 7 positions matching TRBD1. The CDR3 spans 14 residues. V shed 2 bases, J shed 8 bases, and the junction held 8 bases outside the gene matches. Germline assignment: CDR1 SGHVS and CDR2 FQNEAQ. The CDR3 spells CASSLIRGEGGYTF. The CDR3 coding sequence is TGTGCCAGCAGCTTAATCAGGGGGGAAGGGGGCTACACCTTC.

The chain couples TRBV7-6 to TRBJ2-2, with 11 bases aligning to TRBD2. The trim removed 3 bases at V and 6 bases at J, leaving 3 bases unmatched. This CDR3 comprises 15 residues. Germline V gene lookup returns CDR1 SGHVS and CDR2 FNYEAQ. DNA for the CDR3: TGTGCCAGCAGCTTGCAGACTAGCGGGGCCGGGGAGCTGTTTTTT. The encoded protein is CASSLQTSGAGELFF.

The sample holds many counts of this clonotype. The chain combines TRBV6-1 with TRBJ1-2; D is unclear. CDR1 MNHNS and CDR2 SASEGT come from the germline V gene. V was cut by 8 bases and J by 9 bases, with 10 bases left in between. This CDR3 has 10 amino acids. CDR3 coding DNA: TGTGCCAGCGGGGTCGGGCGCTACACCTTC. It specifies CASGVGRYTF.

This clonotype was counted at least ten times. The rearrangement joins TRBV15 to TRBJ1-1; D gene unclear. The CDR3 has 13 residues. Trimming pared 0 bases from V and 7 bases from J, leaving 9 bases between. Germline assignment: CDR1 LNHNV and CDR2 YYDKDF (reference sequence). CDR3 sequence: CATSREDLGEAFF. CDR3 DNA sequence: TGTGCCACCAGCAGAGAAGACCTAGGTGAAGCTTTCTTT.

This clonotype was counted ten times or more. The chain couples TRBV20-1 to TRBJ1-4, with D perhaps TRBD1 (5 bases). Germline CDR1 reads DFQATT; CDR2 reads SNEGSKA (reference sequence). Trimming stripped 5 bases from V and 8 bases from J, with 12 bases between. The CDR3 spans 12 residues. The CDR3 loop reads CSAGDSGEKLFF. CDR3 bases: TGCAGTGCTGGCGACAGTGGGGAAAAACTGTTTTTT.

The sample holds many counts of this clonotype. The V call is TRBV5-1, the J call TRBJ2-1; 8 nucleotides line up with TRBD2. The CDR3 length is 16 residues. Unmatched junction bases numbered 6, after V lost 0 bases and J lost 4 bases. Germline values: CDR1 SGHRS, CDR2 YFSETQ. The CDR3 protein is CASSLVGSGEYNEQFF. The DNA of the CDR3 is TGCGCCAGCAGCTTGGTAGGTAGCGGGGAATACAATGAGCAGTTCTTC.

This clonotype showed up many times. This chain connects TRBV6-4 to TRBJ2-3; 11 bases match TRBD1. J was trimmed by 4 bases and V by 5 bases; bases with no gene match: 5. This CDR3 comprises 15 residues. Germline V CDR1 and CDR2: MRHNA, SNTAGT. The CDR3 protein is CASSQTGQGADTQYF. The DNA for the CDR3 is TGTGCCAGCAGTCAGACGGGACAGGGGGCAGATACGCAGTATTTT.

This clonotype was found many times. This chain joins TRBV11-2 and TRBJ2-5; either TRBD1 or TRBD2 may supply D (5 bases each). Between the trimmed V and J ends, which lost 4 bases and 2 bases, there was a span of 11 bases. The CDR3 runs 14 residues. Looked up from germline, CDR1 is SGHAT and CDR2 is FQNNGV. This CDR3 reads CASSSRGLQETQYF. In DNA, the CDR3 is TGTGCCAGCAGCTCCCGGGGCCTTCAAGAGACCCAGTACTTC.

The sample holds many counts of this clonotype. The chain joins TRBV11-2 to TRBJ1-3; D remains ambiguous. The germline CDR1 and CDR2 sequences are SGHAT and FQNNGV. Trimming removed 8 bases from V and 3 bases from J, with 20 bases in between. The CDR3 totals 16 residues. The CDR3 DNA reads TGTGCCAGCCGCTCAAGCGGAGGGAGAGGTGGAAACACCATATATTTT. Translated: CASRSSGGRGGNTIYF. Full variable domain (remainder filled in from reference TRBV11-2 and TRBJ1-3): EAGVAQSPRYKIIEKRQSVAFWCNPISGHATLYWYQQILGQGPKLLIQFQNNGVVDDSQLPKDRFSAERLKGVDSTLKIQPAKLEDSAVYLCASRSSGGRGGNTIYFGEGSWLTVV.

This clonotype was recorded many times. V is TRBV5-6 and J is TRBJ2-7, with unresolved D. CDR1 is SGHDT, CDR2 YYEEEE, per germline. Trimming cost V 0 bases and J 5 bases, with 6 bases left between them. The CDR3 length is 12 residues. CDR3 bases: TGTGCCAGCAGCTTGGCGGGTCACGAGCAGTACTTC. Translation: CASSLAGHEQYF.